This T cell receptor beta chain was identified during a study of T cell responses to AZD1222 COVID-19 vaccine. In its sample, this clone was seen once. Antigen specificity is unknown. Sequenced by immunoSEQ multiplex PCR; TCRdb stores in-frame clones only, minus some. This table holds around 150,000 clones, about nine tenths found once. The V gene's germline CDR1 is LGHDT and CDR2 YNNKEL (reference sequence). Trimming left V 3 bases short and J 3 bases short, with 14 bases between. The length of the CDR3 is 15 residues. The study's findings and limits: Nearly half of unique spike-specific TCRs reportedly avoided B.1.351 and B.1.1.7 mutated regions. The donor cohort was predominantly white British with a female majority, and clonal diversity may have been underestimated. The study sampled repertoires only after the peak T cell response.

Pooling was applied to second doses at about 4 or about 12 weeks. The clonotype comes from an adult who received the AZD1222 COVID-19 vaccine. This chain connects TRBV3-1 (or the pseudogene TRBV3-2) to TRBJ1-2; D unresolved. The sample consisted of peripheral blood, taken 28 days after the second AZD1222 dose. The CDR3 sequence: CASSHSRRAHYGYTF. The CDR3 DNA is TGTGCCAGCAGCCACTCACGACGGGCCCACTATGGCTACACCTTC.